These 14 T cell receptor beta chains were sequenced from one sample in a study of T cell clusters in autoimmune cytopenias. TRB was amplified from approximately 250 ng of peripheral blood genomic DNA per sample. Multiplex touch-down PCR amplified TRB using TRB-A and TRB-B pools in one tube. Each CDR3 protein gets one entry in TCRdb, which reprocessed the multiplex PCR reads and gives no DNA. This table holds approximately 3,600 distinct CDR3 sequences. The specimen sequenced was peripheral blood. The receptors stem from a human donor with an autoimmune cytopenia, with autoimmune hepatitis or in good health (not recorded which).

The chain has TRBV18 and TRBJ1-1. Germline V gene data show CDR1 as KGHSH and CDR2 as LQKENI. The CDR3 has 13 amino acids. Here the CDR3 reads CASSPRTDTEAFF.

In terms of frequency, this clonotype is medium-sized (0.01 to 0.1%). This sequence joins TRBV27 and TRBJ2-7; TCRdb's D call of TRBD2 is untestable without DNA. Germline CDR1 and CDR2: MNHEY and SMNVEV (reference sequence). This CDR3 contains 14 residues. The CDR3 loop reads CASSTGGTLLGQYF.

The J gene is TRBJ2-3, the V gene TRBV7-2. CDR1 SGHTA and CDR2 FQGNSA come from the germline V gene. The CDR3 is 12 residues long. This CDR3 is CASSQDLDTQYF.

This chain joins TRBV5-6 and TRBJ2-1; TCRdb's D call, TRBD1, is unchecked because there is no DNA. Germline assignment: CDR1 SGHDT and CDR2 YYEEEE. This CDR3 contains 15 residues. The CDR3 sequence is CASTHGASSYNEQFF.

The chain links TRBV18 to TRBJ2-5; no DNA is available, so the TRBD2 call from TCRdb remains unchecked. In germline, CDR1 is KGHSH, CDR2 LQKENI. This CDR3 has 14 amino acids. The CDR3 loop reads CASSPFGREETQYF.

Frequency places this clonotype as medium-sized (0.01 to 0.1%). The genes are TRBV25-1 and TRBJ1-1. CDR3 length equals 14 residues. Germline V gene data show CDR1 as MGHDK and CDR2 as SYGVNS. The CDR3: CASIHGIWDTEAFF.

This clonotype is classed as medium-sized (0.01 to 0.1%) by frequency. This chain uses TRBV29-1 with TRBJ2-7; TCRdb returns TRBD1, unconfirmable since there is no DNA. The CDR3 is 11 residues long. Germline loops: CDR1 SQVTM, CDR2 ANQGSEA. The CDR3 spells CSVGTDREQYF.

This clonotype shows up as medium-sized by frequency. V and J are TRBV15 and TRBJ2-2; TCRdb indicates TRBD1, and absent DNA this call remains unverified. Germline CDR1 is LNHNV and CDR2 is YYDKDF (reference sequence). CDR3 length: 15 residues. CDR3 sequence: CATSKGQSNTGELFF.

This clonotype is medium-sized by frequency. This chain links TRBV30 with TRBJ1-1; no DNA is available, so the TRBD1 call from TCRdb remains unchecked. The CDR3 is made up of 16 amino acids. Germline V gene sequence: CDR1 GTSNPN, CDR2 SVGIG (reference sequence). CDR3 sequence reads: CAWSATKRTGGTEAFF.

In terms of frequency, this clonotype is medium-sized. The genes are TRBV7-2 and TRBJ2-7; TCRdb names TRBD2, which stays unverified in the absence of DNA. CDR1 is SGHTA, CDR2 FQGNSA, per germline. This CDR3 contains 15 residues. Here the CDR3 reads CASSFSPSRLFEQYF.

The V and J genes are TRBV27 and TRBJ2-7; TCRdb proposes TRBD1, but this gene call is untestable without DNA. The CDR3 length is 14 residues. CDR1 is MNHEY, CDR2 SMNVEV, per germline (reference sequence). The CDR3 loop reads CASSPSGTAYEQYF.

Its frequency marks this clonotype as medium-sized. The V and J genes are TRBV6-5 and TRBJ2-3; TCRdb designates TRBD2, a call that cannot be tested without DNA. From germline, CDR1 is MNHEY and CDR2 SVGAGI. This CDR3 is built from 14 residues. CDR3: CASSTSGSTDTQYF.

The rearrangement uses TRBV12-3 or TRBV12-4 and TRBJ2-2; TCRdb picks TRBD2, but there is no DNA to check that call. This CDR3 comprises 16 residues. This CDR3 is CASSLLAGEYTGELFF.

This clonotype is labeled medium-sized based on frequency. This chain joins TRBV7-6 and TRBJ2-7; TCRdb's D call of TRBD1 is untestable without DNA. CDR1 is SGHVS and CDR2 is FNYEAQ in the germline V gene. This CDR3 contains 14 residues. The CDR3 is CASSSQGPTYEQYF.